This TCR beta chain is drawn from a study of shared T cell receptors in the human thymus. This table comes from immunoSEQ multiplex PCR, and its TCRdb copy is limited to in-frame clones, with some not included. The sample contains about 710,000 clones, 87% of which appear only once. CDR1 and CDR2 (germline): MNHEY, SVGAGI. The V gene end was trimmed by 0 bases and the J gene end by 6 bases; junction bases not matched to a gene: 10. This CDR3 region has 16 residues. In addition, the sample was reused for a study of human thymus T cells. That report adds: Healthy Finnish infants undergoing corrective surgery for congenital heart defects were used as donors. In corrective heart surgery, resections were taken, and these provided the thymus tissue. Within thymic and blood repertoires, V and J gene usage appeared to be biased. Related work found strong thymic repertoire overlap between unrelated individuals.

The origin of this receptor is a boy under two years old with a congenital heart defect. V gene TRBV6-5 combines with J gene TRBJ1-2; 7 bases are a match to TRBD1. The specimen was thymocytes. The CDR3 bases are TGTGCCAGCAGTTACTCGAAAGGGGGCAGGAGACATGGCTACACCTTC. It is translated as CASSYSKGGRRHGYTF.